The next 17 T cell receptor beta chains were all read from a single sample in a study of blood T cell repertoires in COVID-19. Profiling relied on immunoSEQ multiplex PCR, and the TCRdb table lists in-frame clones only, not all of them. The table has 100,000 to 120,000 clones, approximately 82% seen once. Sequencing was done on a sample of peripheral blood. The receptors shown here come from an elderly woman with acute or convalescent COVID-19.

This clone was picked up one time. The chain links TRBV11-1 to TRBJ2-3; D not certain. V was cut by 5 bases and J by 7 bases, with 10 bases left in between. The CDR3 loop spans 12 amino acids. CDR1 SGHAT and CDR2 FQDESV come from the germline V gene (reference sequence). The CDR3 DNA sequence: TGTGCCAGCAGCGTGGCCTCCTATACGCAGTATTTT. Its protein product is CASSVASYTQYF.

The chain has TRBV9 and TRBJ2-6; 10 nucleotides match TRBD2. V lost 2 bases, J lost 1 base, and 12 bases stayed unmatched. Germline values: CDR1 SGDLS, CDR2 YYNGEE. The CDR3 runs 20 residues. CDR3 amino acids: CASSVPTASGGQSGANVLTF. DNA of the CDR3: TGTGCCAGCAGCGTCCCGACGGCTAGCGGGGGTCAATCTGGGGCCAACGTCCTGACTTTC.

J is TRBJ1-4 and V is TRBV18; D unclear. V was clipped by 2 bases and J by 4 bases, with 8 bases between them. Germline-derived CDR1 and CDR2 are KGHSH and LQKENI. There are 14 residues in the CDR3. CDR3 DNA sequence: TGTGCCAGCTCACCAGGAGGGAGTAATGAAAAACTGTTTTTT. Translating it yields CASSPGGSNEKLFF.

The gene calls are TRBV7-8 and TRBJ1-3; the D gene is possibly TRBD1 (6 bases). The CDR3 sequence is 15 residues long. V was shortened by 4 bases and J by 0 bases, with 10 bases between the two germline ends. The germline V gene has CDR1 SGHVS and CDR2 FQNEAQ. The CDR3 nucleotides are TGTGCCAGCAGCTGGGACATTTTCTCTGGAAACACCATATATTTT. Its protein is CASSWDIFSGNTIYF.

The CDR3 is CASSFQIEAFF. The CDR3 region has the DNA TGTGCCAGCAGTTTTCAGATTGAAGCTTTCTTT. The chain links TRBV12-3 or TRBV12-4 to TRBJ1-1; D gene ambiguous. Trimming left V 3 bases short and J 7 bases short, with 6 bases between. The CDR3 consists of 11 residues.

CDR3 sequence: CAYSAPGSWETQYF. Here the CDR3 DNA reads TGTGCCTACTCAGCCCCAGGGTCCTGGGAGACCCAGTACTTC. The gene calls are TRBV30 and TRBJ2-5, with TRBD1 as a possible D gene (5 bases). The CDR3 covers 14 residues. Germline lookup yields CDR1 GTSNPN and CDR2 SVGIG (reference sequence). V lost 7 bases, J lost 5 bases, and 20 bases lay in between. The whole variable domain, filled in from reference TRBV30 and TRBJ2-5, reads SQTIHQWPATLVQPVGSPLSLECTVEGTSNPNLYWYRQAAGRGLQLLFYSVGIGQISSEVPQNLSASRPQDRQFILSSKKLLLSDSGFYLCAYSAPGSWETQYFGPGTRLLVL.

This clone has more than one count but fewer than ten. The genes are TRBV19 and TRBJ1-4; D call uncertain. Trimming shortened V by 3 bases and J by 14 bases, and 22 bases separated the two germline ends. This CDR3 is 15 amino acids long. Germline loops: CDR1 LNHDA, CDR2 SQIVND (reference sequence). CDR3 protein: CASSMGAAVIFQLFF. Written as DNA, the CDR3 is TGTGCCAGTAGTATGGGAGCCGCCGTAATATTCCAGCTGTTTTTT.

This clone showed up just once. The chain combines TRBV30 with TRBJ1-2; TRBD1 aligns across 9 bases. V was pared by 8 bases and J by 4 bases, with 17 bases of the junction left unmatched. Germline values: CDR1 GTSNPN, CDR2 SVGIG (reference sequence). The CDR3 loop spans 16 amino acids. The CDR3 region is CAVDVRNGQGSYGYTF. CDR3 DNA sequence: TGTGCCGTGGATGTCCGGAATGGACAGGGGTCCTATGGCTACACCTTC.

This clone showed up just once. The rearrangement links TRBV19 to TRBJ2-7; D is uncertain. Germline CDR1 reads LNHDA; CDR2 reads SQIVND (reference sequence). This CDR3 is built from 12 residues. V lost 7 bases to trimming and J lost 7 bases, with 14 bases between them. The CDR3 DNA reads TGTGCCAGTAATTCGGTCCCTGGTGAGCAGTACTTC. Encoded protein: CASNSVPGEQYF.

The chain's CDR3 is CASSYQLRGTYGYTF. The CDR3 DNA follows: TGTGCCAGCAGCTATCAACTCCGGGGAACCTATGGCTACACCTTC. The chain employs TRBV7-2 and TRBJ1-2; no firm D call. The CDR3 totals 15 residues. The V and J ends lost 4 bases and 4 bases respectively, with 16 bases between them. From germline, CDR1 is SGHTA and CDR2 FQGNSA.

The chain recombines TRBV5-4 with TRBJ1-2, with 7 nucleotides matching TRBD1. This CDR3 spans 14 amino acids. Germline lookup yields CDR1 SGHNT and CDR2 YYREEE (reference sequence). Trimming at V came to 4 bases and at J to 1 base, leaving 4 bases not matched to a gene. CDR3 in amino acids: CASSPGGSNYGYTF. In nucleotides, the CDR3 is TGTGCCAGCAGCCCAGGGGGGAGTAACTATGGCTACACCTTC.

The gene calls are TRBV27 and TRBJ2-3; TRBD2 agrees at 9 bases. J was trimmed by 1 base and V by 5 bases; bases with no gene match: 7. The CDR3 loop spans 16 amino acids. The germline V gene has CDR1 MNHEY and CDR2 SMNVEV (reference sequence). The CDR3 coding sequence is TGTGCCAGCAGTCCCGAAGCTAGCGGGGGCACAGATACGCAGTATTTT. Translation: CASSPEASGGTDTQYF.

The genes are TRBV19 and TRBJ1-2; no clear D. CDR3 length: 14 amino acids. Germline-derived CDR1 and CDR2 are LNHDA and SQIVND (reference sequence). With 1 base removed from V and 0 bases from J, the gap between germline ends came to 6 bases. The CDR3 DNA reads TGTGCCAGTAGTATAGCCACAGCTAACTATGGCTACACCTTC. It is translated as CASSIATANYGYTF.

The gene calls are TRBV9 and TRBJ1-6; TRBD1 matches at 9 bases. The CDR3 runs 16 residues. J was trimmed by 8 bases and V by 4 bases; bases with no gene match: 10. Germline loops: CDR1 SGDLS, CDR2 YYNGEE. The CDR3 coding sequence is TGTGCCAGCAGCCCACGACTGGGACAGGGTGATTCACCCCTCCACTTT. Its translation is CASSPRLGQGDSPLHF.

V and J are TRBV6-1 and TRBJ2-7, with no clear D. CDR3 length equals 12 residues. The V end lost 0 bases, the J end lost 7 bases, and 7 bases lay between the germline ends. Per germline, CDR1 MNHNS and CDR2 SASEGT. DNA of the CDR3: TGTGCCAGCAGTGAAGCCGGTTGGGAGCAGTACTTC. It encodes CASSEAGWEQYF.

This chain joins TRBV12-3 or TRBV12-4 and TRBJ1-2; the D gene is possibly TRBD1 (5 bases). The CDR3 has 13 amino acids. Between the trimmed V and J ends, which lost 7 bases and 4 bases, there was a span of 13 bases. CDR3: CASTGTYVYGYTF. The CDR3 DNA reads TGTGCCAGCACCGGGACTTACGTCTATGGCTACACCTTC.

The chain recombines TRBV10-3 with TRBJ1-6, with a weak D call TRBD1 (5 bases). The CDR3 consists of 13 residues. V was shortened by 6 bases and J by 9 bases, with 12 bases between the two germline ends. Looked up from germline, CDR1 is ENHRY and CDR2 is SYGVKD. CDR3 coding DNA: TGTGCCATCAGCGGGAGTGGGGGTTCACCCCTCCACTTT. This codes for CAISGSGGSPLHF.